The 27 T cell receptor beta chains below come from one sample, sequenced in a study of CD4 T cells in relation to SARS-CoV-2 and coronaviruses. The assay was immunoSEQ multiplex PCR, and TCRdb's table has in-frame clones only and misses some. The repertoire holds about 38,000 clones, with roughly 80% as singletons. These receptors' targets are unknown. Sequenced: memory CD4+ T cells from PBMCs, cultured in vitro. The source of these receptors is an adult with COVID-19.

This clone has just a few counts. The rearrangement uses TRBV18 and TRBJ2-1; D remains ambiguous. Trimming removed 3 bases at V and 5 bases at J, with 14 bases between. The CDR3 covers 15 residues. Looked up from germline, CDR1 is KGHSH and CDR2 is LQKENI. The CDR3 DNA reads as TGTGCCAGCTCACCTGGGAATGGATTACACAATGAGCAGTTCTTC. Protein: CASSPGNGLHNEQFF.

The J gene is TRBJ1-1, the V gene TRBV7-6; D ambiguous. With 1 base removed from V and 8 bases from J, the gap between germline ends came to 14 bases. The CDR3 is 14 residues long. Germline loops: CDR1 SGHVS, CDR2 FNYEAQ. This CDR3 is CASSLDRENPEAFF. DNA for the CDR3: TGTGCCAGCAGCTTAGATCGGGAGAATCCCGAAGCTTTCTTT.

The CDR3 region has the DNA TGTGCCAGCAGCGTAGGAGAGGGGATAAACTACGAGCAGTACTTC. Its protein product is CASSVGEGINYEQYF. The V call is TRBV9, the J call TRBJ2-7; D possibly uses TRBD1 or TRBD2 (5 bases each). Germline V CDR1 and CDR2: SGDLS, YYNGEE. Trimming stripped 0 bases from V and 3 bases from J, with 13 bases between. This CDR3 comprises 15 residues.

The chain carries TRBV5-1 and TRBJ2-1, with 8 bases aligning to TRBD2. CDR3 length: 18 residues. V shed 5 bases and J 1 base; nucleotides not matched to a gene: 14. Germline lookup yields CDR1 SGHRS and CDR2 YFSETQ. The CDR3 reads CASRTGTRVIASYNEQFF. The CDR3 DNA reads TGCGCCAGCAGAACCGGGACTAGGGTGATTGCGTCCTACAATGAGCAGTTCTTC.

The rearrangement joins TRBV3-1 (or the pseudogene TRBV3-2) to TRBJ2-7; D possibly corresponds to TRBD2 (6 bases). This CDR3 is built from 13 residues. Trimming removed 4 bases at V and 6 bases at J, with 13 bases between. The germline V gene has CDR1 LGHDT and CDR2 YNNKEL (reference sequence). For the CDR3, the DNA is TGTGCCAGCAGCCGACTAGGGGTAGGCGAGCAGTACTTC. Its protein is CASSRLGVGEQYF.

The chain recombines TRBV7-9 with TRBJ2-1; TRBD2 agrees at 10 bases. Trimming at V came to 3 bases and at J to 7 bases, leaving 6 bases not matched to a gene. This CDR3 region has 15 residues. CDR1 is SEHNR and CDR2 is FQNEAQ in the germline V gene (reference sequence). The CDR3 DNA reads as TGTGCCAGCAGCTTGGGTAGTAGCGGGAGGAATGAGCAGTTCTTC. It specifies CASSLGSSGRNEQFF.

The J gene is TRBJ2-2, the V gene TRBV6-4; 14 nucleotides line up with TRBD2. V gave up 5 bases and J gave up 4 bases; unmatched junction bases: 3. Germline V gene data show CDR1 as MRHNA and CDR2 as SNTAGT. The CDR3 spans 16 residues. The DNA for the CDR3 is TGTGCCAGCAGTCCTGGACTAGCGGGAGGCACCGGGGAGCTGTTTTTT. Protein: CASSPGLAGGTGELFF.

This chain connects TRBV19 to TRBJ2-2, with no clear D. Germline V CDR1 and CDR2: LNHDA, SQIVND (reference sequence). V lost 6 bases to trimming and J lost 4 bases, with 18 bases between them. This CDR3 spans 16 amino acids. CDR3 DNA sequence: TGTGCCAGTAGGTCGAGGCGTTTCCGATTCACCGGGGAGCTGTTTTTT. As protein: CASRSRRFRFTGELFF.

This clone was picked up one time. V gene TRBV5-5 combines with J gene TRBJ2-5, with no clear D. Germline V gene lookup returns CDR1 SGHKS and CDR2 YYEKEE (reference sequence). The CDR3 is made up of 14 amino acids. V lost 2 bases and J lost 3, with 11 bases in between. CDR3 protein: CASSFGGEKETQYF. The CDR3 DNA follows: TGTGCCAGCAGCTTTGGCGGCGAGAAAGAGACCCAGTACTTC.

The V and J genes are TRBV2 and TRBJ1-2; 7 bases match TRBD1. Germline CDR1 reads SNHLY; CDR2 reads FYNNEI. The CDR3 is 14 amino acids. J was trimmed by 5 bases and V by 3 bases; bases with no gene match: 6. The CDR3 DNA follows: TGTGCCAGCAGTGAGGGCAGGGGGGAATATGGCTACACCTTC. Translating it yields CASSEGRGEYGYTF.

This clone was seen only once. The CDR3 is CASSLRAEQYF. The CDR3 DNA reads as TGTGCCAGCAGTTTAAGGGCCGAGCAGTACTTC. This sequence joins TRBV28 and TRBJ2-7; D unresolved. The CDR3 spans 11 residues. The germline V gene has CDR1 MDHEN and CDR2 SYDVKM. The ends were cut back, 2 bases at V and 6 bases at J, with 5 bases in the middle.

The CDR3 sequence is CASSFTYREETQYF. In DNA form, the CDR3 reads TGTGCCAGCAGTTTTACATACAGGGAAGAGACCCAGTACTTC. The chain couples TRBV7-9 to TRBJ2-5, with a weak D call TRBD1 (6 bases). CDR3 length: 14 residues. V lost 6 bases, J lost 3 bases, and 14 bases lay in between. CDR1 and CDR2 from the germline V gene are SEHNR and FQNEAQ (reference sequence).

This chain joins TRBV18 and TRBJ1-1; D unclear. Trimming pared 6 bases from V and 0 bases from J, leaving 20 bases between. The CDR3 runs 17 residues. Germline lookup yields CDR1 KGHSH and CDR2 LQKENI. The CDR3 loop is CASSSGAGGSMNTEAFF. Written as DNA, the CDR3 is TGTGCCAGCTCCTCGGGTGCGGGAGGTTCGATGAACACTGAAGCTTTCTTT. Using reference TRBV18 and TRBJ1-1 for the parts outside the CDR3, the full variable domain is NAGVMQNPRHLVRRRGQEARLRCSPMKGHSHVYWYRQLPEEGLKFMVYLQKENIIDESGMPKERFSAEFPKEGPSILRIQQVVRGDSAAYFCASSSGAGGSMNTEAFFGQGTRLTVV.

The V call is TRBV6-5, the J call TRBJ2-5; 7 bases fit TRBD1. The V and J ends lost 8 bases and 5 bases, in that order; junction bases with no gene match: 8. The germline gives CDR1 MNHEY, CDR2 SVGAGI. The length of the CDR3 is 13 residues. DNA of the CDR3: TGTGCCAGCGCCCAGGGGGTCCGGGAGACCCAGTACTTC. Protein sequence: CASAQGVRETQYF.

CDR3 protein: CSVSGRGETQYF. In DNA, the CDR3 is TGCAGCGTTTCTGGCAGGGGAGAGACCCAGTACTTC. The chain recombines TRBV29-1 with TRBJ2-5; tentatively, D is TRBD1 (6 bases). Germline lookup yields CDR1 SQVTM and CDR2 ANQGSEA. Trimming took off 5 bases at V and 4 bases at J, with 11 bases between the two ends. The CDR3 contains 12 residues. The full variable domain, in which reference TRBV29-1 and TRBJ2-5 provide the parts outside the CDR3, is SAVISQKPSRDICQRGTSLTIQCQVDSQVTMMFWYRQQPGQSLTLIATANQGSEATYESGFVIDKFPISRPNLTFSTLTVSNMSPEDSSIYLCSVSGRGETQYFGPGTRLLVL.

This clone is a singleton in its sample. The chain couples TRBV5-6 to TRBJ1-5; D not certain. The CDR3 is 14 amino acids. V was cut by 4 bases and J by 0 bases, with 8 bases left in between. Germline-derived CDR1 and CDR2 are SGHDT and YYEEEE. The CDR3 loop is CASSTVDSNQPQHF. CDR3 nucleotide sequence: TGTGCCAGCAGCACCGTTGATAGCAATCAGCCCCAGCATTTT.

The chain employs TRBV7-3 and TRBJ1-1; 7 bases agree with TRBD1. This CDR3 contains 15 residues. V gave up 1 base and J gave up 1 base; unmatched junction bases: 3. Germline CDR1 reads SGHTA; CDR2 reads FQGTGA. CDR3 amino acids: CASSLMPGGNTEAFF. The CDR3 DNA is TGTGCCAGCAGCTTAATGCCAGGGGGGAACACTGAAGCTTTCTTT.

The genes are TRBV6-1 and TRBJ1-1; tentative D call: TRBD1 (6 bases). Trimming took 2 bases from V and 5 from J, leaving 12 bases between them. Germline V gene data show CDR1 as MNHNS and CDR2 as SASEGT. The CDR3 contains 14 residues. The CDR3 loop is CASSEQEGVTEAFF. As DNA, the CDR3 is TGTGCCAGCAGTGAACAGGAGGGGGTAACTGAAGCTTTCTTT.

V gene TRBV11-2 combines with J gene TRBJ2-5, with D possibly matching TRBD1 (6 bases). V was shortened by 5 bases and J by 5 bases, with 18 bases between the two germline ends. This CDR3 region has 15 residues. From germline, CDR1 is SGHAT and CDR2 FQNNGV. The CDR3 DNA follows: TGTGCCAGCAGCCTTAAATTTACAGGGTCTGAGACCCAGTACTTC. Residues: CASSLKFTGSETQYF.

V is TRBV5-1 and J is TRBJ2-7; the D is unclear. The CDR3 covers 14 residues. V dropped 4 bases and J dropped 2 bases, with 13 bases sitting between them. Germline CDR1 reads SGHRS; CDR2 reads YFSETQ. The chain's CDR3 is CASSARQAPYEQYF. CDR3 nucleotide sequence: TGCGCCAGCAGCGCAAGACAAGCCCCCTACGAGCAGTACTTC.

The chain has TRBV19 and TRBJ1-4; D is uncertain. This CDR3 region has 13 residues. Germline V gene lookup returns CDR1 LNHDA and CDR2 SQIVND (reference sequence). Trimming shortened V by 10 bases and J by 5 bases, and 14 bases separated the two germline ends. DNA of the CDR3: TGTGCCACCTCGTCCCCGGGGAATGAAAAACTGTTTTTT. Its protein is CATSSPGNEKLFF. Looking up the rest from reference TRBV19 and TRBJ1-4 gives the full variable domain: DGGITQSPKYLFRKEGQNVTLSCEQNLNHDAMYWYRQDPGQGLRLIYYSQIVNDFQKGDIAEGYSVSREKKESFPLTVTSAQKNPTAFYLCATSSPGNEKLFFGSGTQLSVL.

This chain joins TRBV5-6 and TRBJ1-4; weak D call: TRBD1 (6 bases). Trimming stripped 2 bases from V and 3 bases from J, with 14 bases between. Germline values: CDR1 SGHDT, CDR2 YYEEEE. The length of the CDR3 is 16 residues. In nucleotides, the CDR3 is TGTGCCAGCAGCTTCCTCGGGGCAGGGGCTAATGAAAAACTGTTTTTT. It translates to CASSFLGAGANEKLFF.

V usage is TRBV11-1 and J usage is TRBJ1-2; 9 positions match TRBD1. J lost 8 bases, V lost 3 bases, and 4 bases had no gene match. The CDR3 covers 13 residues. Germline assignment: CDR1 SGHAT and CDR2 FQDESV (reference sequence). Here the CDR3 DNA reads TGTGCCAGCAGCTTGGGACAGGGACGCGGCTACACCTTC. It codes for CASSLGQGRGYTF.

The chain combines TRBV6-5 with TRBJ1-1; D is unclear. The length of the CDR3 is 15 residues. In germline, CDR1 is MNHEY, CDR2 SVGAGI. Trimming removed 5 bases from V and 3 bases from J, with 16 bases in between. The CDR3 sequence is CASSPTQGGHTEAFF. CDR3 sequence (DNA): TGTGCCAGCAGTCCGACCCAAGGAGGACACACTGAAGCTTTCTTT.

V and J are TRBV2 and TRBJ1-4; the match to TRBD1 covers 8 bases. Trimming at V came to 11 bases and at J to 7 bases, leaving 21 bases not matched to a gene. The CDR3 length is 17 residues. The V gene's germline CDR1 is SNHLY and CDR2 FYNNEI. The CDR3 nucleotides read TGTGCCGCCAGCGGCAAACTAAACAGGGGGGGCGGTGAAAAACTGTTTTTT. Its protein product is CAASGKLNRGGGEKLFF.

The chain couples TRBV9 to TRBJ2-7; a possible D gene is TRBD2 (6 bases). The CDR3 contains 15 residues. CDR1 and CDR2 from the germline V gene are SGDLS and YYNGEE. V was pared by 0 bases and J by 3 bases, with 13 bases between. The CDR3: CASSVESTGVYEQYF. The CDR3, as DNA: TGTGCCAGCAGCGTAGAGTCCACGGGAGTCTACGAGCAGTACTTC.

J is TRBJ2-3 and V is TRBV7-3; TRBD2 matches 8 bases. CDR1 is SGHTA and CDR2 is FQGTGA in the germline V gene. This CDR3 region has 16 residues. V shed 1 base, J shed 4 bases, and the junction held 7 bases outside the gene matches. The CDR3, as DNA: TGTGCCAGCAGCTTAATCAGCGGGAGTATGCCAGATACGCAGTATTTT. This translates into CASSLISGSMPDTQYF.